This TCR beta chain appears in the sequencing data of a study of blood T cell repertoires in COVID-19. Looking at the study overall: Italy, Spain and the United States were the sources of the convalescent and acute COVID-19 samples. PBMCs, B-cell-depleted T cells, or T cells provided the cDNA or gDNA that made up the material.

In the original workflow: Estimation of nucleated cell counts relied on the amplification of reference gene primers. TCRdb's copy holds only in-frame clones and misses some; the assay was immunoSEQ multiplex PCR. V and J calls and clone size follow that table, whereas D and trimming were derived from the DNA. The sample shows 250,000 to 300,000 clones, 85% to 90% of them seen only once. CDR3 length equals 15 residues. CDR1 and CDR2 (germline): SEHNR, FQNEAQ (reference sequence). Trimming at V came to 6 bases and at J to 6 bases, leaving 13 bases not matched to a gene. This TCR derives from a woman aged 40 to 50 who had recovered from COVID-19. The gene calls are TRBV7-9 and TRBJ1-2; TRBD1 aligns across 7 bases. Sequenced sample: peripheral blood. Here the CDR3 reads CASSSETGLINGYTF. In DNA form, the CDR3 reads TGTGCCAGCAGTTCTGAGACAGGGTTGATTAATGGCTACACCTTC.